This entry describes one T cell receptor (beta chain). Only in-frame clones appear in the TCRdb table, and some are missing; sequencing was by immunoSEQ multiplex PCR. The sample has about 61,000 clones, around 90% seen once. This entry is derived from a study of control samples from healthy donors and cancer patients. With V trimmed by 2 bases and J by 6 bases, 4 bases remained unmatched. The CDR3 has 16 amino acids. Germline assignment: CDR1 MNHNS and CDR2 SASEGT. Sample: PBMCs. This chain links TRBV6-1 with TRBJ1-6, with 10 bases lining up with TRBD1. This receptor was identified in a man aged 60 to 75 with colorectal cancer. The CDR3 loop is CASSEIGTGVNSPLHF. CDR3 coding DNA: TGTGCCAGCAGTGAAATCGGGACAGGGGTTAATTCACCCCTCCACTTT.